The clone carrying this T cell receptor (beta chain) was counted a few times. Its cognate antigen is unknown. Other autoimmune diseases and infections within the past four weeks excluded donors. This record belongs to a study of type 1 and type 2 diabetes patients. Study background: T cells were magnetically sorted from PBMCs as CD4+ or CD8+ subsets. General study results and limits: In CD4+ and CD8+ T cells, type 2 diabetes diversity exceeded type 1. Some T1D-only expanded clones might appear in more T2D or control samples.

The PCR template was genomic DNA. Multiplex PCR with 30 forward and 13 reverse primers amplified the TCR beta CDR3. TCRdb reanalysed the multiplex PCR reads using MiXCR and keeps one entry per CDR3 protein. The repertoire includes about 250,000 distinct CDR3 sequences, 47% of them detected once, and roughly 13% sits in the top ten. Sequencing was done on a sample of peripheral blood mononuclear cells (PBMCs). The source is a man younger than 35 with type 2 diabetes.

CDR3: CASSLRGASTDTQYF. The DNA for the CDR3 is TGTGCCAGCAGCTTAAGAGGGGCCAGCACAGATACGCAGTATTTT. The rearrangement links TRBV7-3 to TRBJ2-3; D may match TRBD1 or TRBD2 (5 bases each). Looked up from germline, CDR1 is SGHTA and CDR2 is FQGTGA. This CDR3 is 15 amino acids long. The ends were cut back, 1 base at V and 0 bases at J, with 8 bases in the middle.